A single sample gave rise to the 29 T cell receptor beta chains below, sequenced in a study of cytomegalovirus exposure and HLA in healthy donors. The assay was immunoSEQ multiplex PCR, and TCRdb's table has in-frame clones only and misses some. This table has around 34,000 clones, roughly 91% appearing once. Sequencing was performed on PBMCs. Source of these receptors: a man younger than 35 in good health and CMV-seronegative.

The CDR3 DNA is TGTGCCAGCAGCTTGGGACAGATCTCCTACGAGCAGTACTTC. Protein product: CASSLGQISYEQYF. The chain has TRBV6-5 and TRBJ2-7; 7 nucleotides align to TRBD1. CDR3 length: 14 amino acids. V trimming: 6 bases; J trimming: 0 bases; junction bases outside the gene matches: 5. In germline, CDR1 is MNHEY, CDR2 SVGAGI.

The chain is built from TRBV7-6 and TRBJ1-3; possible D gene TRBD1, 5 bases. The germline CDR1 and CDR2 sequences are SGHVS and FNYEAQ. Trimming removed 5 bases at V and 1 base at J, with 15 bases between. The CDR3 is made up of 16 amino acids. The CDR3 here is CASSLTRAESGNTIYF. DNA for the CDR3: TGTGCCAGCAGCCTTACCAGGGCTGAATCTGGAAACACCATATATTTT.

The chain's CDR3 is CASSVGTQTYNEQFF. The CDR3 DNA reads as TGTGCCAGCAGTGTCGGGACTCAAACCTACAATGAGCAGTTCTTC. This chain joins TRBV6-6 and TRBJ2-1; possibly TRBD2 for D (6 bases). The CDR3 has 15 residues. Germline V gives CDR1 MNHNY, CDR2 SVGAGI (reference sequence). V was trimmed by 5 bases and J by 2 bases, leaving 13 bases between them.

The chain has TRBV7-6 and TRBJ2-3; 10 nucleotides agree with TRBD2. The junction had 5 bases not matched to a gene; V was cut back by 5 bases and J by 0 bases. The CDR3 loop spans 16 amino acids. Germline CDR1 reads SGHVS; CDR2 reads FNYEAQ. Here the CDR3 DNA reads TGTGCCAGCAGCCCCTTAGCGGGAGGAAGCACAGATACGCAGTATTTT. It specifies CASSPLAGGSTDTQYF.

CDR3 region: CASSYETSGGPWDTQYF. As DNA, the CDR3 is TGTGCCAGCAGCTACGAGACTAGCGGGGGGCCTTGGGATACGCAGTATTTT. This rearrangement joins TRBV7-2 to TRBJ2-3, with 13 bases fitting TRBD2. V shed 4 bases, J shed 6 bases, and the junction held 10 bases outside the gene matches. Per the germline V gene, CDR1 is SGHTA and CDR2 is FQGNSA. The CDR3 loop spans 17 amino acids.

The V and J genes are TRBV4-1 and TRBJ1-1; TRBD1 agrees at 8 bases. Germline V gives CDR1 MGHRA, CDR2 YSYEKL. Trimming removed 5 bases from V and 1 base from J; junction bases left unmatched: 6. CDR3 length: 15 residues. CDR3 region: CASSRQGPTNTEAFF. The CDR3 DNA is TGCGCCAGCAGCAGACAGGGGCCTACGAACACTGAAGCTTTCTTT.

The J gene is TRBJ2-5, the V gene TRBV29-1, with D possibly matching TRBD1 (6 bases). The CDR3 runs to 14 residues. Germline V gives CDR1 SQVTM, CDR2 ANQGSEA. The V end was cut by 8 bases, the J end by 3 bases, with 19 bases between. The CDR3 DNA sequence: TGCAGCCCCCCCCGGGACATCCCGAAAGAGACCCAGTACTTC. This encodes CSPPRDIPKETQYF.

The V call is TRBV19, the J call TRBJ1-1; D is uncertain. CDR3 size: 13 residues. CDR1 is LNHDA, CDR2 SQIVND, per germline (reference sequence). V was shortened by 3 bases and J by 1 base, with 6 bases between the two germline ends. The CDR3 DNA follows: TGTGCCAGTAGTATGCTGAGGAACACTGAAGCTTTCTTT. Translation gives CASSMLRNTEAFF.

This chain uses TRBV12-5 with TRBJ1-1; 8 bases fit TRBD1. This CDR3 region has 14 residues. Germline-derived CDR1 and CDR2 are LGHNT and FRNRAP. The junction had 6 bases not matched to a gene; V was cut back by 4 bases and J by 5 bases. CDR3 region: CASGSGQVRTEAFF. The CDR3 DNA reads TGTGCTAGTGGTTCGGGACAGGTGAGGACTGAAGCTTTCTTT.

The chain couples TRBV27 to TRBJ2-7, with no clear D. This CDR3 region has 13 residues. V was cut by 3 bases and J by 5 bases, with 11 bases left in between. CDR1 MNHEY and CDR2 SMNVEV come from the germline V gene (reference sequence). The CDR3 loop is CASSLFTGDEQYF. CDR3 coding DNA: TGTGCCAGCAGTTTGTTCACCGGTGACGAGCAGTACTTC.

This clone was seen just once. The chain couples TRBV11-3 to TRBJ2-1, with D possibly matching TRBD2 (7 bases). V lost 0 bases and J lost 2, with 11 bases in between. The CDR3 is made up of 16 amino acids. The V gene's germline CDR1 is SGHNT and CDR2 YENEEA. Here the CDR3 reads CASSLDGGATYNEQFF. The CDR3 coding sequence is TGTGCCAGCAGCTTAGATGGGGGGGCCACCTACAATGAGCAGTTCTTC.

The rearrangement joins TRBV28 to TRBJ2-7, with 14 bases that match TRBD2. The CDR3 extends over 17 amino acids. Germline CDR1 is MDHEN and CDR2 is SYDVKM. J was trimmed by 5 bases and V by 6 bases; bases with no gene match: 12. CDR3 residues: CASSYGTSGSGSDEQYF. The CDR3 nucleotides read TGTGCCAGCAGCTATGGGACTAGCGGGAGTGGTTCGGACGAGCAGTACTTC.

The V gene is TRBV5-1, the J gene TRBJ1-6; tentative D call: TRBD1 (6 bases). The CDR3 has 16 amino acids. Germline CDR1 is SGHRS and CDR2 is YFSETQ. Between the trimmed V and J ends, which lost 4 bases and 7 bases, there was a span of 18 bases. The CDR3 coding sequence is TGCGCCAGCAGCGCAATACCCGCAGGGGAGAATTCACCCCTCCACTTT. Its protein is CASSAIPAGENSPLHF.

The chain employs TRBV2 and TRBJ2-3; 7 bases line up with TRBD1. V shed 7 bases, J shed 1 base, and the junction held 2 bases outside the gene matches. CDR1 and CDR2 (germline): SNHLY, FYNNEI. This CDR3 is built from 13 residues. The CDR3 region has the DNA TGTGCCAGCAACAGGGGAGGCACAGATACGCAGTATTTT. This sequence encodes CASNRGGTDTQYF.

The chain recombines TRBV27 with TRBJ1-6; the D is unclear. Germline lookup yields CDR1 MNHEY and CDR2 SMNVEV (reference sequence). The CDR3 covers 14 residues. Trimming shortened V by 3 bases and J by 7 bases, and 10 bases separated the two germline ends. CDR3 protein: CASSFNSLNSPLHF. The CDR3 DNA follows: TGTGCCAGCAGTTTTAACAGCCTCAATTCACCCCTCCACTTT.

V and J are TRBV30 and TRBJ2-7, with a possible D match to TRBD1 (6 bases). From germline, CDR1 is GTSNPN and CDR2 SVGIG (reference sequence). The CDR3 runs to 12 residues. V lost 8 bases to trimming and J lost 5 bases, with 16 bases between them. This chain's CDR3 is CASSHRAHEQYF. The CDR3 coding sequence is TGTGCCAGCTCTCACAGGGCCCACGAGCAGTACTTC.

The rearrangement uses TRBV7-3 and TRBJ1-3; possible D gene TRBD1, 5 bases. V was clipped by 5 bases and J by 3 bases, with 8 bases between them. In germline, CDR1 is SGHTA, CDR2 FQGTGA. The CDR3 sequence is 13 residues long. CDR3 amino acids: CASSEDNGNTIYF. The CDR3 coding sequence is TGTGCCAGCAGCGAGGACAATGGAAACACCATATATTTT.

The genes are TRBV15 and TRBJ2-7; D gene ambiguous. This CDR3 has 12 residues. The germline CDR1 and CDR2 sequences are LNHNV and YYDKDF (reference sequence). The V end lost 0 bases, the J end lost 5 bases, and 5 bases lay between the germline ends. CDR3 sequence reads: CATSRDSDEQYF. CDR3 DNA: TGTGCCACCAGCAGAGATTCGGACGAGCAGTACTTC.

The gene calls are TRBV28 and TRBJ2-7; the D gene is possibly TRBD1 (6 bases). V was shortened by 7 bases and J by 5 bases, with 18 bases between the two germline ends. Germline V gene sequence: CDR1 MDHEN, CDR2 SYDVKM. The CDR3 runs 14 residues. CDR3 coding DNA: TGTGCCAGCAAGGGGGTTGGCTGGGGGAACGAGCAGTACTTC. Its protein product is CASKGVGWGNEQYF.

This clone appeared once. The rearrangement links TRBV10-3 to TRBJ2-3; the match to TRBD2 covers 13 bases. From germline, CDR1 is ENHRY and CDR2 SYGVKD. The J segment lost 5 bases and the V segment lost 10 bases, leaving 12 bases of the junction unmatched. This CDR3 has 16 amino acids. CDR3 loop: CATWVGLAGAGDTQYF. The DNA for the CDR3 is TGTGCCACTTGGGTTGGACTAGCGGGGGCGGGAGATACGCAGTATTTT.

The chain combines TRBV28 with TRBJ2-5, with 7 bases lining up with TRBD1. The CDR3 is made up of 17 amino acids. The J segment lost 5 bases and the V segment lost 6 bases, leaving 18 bases of the junction unmatched. Germline CDR1 reads MDHEN; CDR2 reads SYDVKM. This chain's CDR3 is CASSPWGTVAPSETQYF. For the CDR3, the DNA is TGTGCCAGCAGCCCCTGGGGGACAGTCGCACCTTCGGAGACCCAGTACTTC.

This clone was found once. The rearrangement links TRBV2 to TRBJ2-1; 9 bases line up with TRBD2. The CDR3 spans 15 residues. Germline V gene lookup returns CDR1 SNHLY and CDR2 FYNNEI. With 5 bases clipped from V and 6 bases from J, the junction kept 8 bases outside the gene matches. In nucleotides, the CDR3 is TGTGCCAGCAGTCTCGGGGGACTAGCAACCAATGAGCAGTTCTTC. The encoded protein is CASSLGGLATNEQFF.

The count of this clone is one. V is TRBV28 and J is TRBJ1-2; D is possibly TRBD1 (5 bases). V was cut by 2 bases and J by 4 bases, with 8 bases left in between. The CDR3 is made up of 13 amino acids. CDR1 is MDHEN, CDR2 SYDVKM, per germline. In nucleotides, the CDR3 is TGTGCCAGCAGTTTAATAGGGGTCTATGGCTACACCTTC. It codes for CASSLIGVYGYTF.

This chain links TRBV5-1 with TRBJ2-7; 14 bases are a match to TRBD2. The CDR3 is 18 amino acids. CDR1 is SGHRS and CDR2 is YFSETQ in the germline V gene. Trimming at V came to 1 base and at J to 1 base, leaving 7 bases not matched to a gene. Written as DNA, the CDR3 is TGCGCCAGCAGCTTGTCGGGGACTAGCGGGGGTGAATCCTACGAGCAGTACTTC. It translates to CASSLSGTSGGESYEQYF.

The chain uses TRBV29-1 and TRBJ2-7; TRBD2 matches 15 bases. CDR3 length: 16 amino acids. J gave up 2 bases and V 4 bases, and 6 bases lay outside the gene matches. Germline CDR1 is SQVTM and CDR2 is ANQGSEA. CDR3 protein: CSVAGLAGGPTYEQYF. CDR3 DNA sequence: TGCAGCGTTGCTGGACTAGCGGGAGGGCCAACCTACGAGCAGTACTTC.

This chain links TRBV7-2 with TRBJ2-7, with TRBD1 matching 7 bases. The CDR3 is 17 residues long. CDR1 is SGHTA, CDR2 FQGNSA, per germline. The ends lost 1 base at V and 6 bases at J; junction bases unmatched: 15. DNA of the CDR3: TGTGCCAGCAGCTTAGAGGTCGACGGGACAGTATCATTCGAGCAGTACTTC. Protein sequence: CASSLEVDGTVSFEQYF.

V and J are TRBV4-1 and TRBJ1-2; 7 nucleotides agree with TRBD1. This CDR3 contains 16 residues. The V segment lost 3 bases and the J segment 2 bases; nucleotides outside the gene matches: 9. The germline V gene has CDR1 MGHRA and CDR2 YSYEKL. The chain's CDR3 is CASSQADRVPNYGYTF. In nucleotides, the CDR3 is TGCGCCAGCAGCCAGGCCGACAGGGTCCCCAACTATGGCTACACCTTC.

V and J are TRBV2 and TRBJ2-4, with D tentatively TRBD2 (5 bases). Germline loops: CDR1 SNHLY, CDR2 FYNNEI. CDR3 size: 15 residues. Trimming took off 6 bases at V and 2 bases at J, with 14 bases between the two ends. This CDR3 reads CASSASGLSKNIQYF. The CDR3 DNA sequence: TGTGCCAGCAGCGCTTCCGGACTTTCCAAAAACATTCAGTACTTC.

This chain uses TRBV9 with TRBJ2-7; no firm D call. The germline V gene encodes CDR1 SGDLS and CDR2 YYNGEE. Trimming stripped 0 bases from V and 0 bases from J, with 7 bases between. This CDR3 region has 14 residues. The CDR3 loop is CASSVVWSSYEQYF. The DNA for the CDR3 is TGTGCCAGCAGCGTAGTGTGGAGCTCCTACGAGCAGTACTTC.